Presented here are 13 T cell receptor beta chains from one specimen sequenced in a study of blood T cell repertoires in COVID-19. TCRdb's copy holds only in-frame clones and misses some; the assay was immunoSEQ multiplex PCR. This table holds about 180,000 clones, roughly 88% found once. Sequenced sample: PBMCs or T cells enriched from blood (not recorded which). These receptors came from a man over 45 who had recovered from COVID-19.

The rearrangement joins TRBV5-4 to TRBJ2-7; TRBD2 might be the D (5 bases). Trimming pared 0 bases from V and 0 bases from J, leaving 10 bases between. Germline CDR1 and CDR2: SGHNT and YYREEE (reference sequence). This CDR3 spans 15 amino acids. CDR3 amino acids: CASSLEQTNSYEQYF. CDR3 coding DNA: TGTGCCAGCAGCTTGGAACAGACTAACTCCTACGAGCAGTACTTC.

The chain combines TRBV12-5 with TRBJ2-1; 9 nucleotides line up with TRBD2. The CDR3 spans 19 residues. After removal of 0 bases from V and 4 bases from J, the junction contained 13 bases not matched to a gene. Germline V lookup: CDR1 LGHNT, CDR2 FRNRAP. CDR3 bases: TGTGCTAGTGGTTTGGTAATCGCCGGGCAGCGGGGGGTTTACAATGAGCAGTTCTTC. Protein sequence: CASGLVIAGQRGVYNEQFF.

Concerning this clone itself: The same CDR3 arises from other DNA sequences in this sample as well. The rearrangement joins TRBV5-1 to TRBJ1-5; 7 bases match TRBD1. From germline, CDR1 is SGHRS and CDR2 YFSETQ. V shed 2 bases, J shed 2 bases, and the junction held 4 bases outside the gene matches. The CDR3 contains 15 residues. The CDR3 region has the DNA TGCGCCAGCAGCTTCGGAACAGGGGGCAATCAGCCCCAGCATTTT. It codes for CASSFGTGGNQPQHF.

The chain combines TRBV9 with TRBJ2-2; D possibly corresponds to TRBD2 (6 bases). Germline loops: CDR1 SGDLS, CDR2 YYNGEE. The V end was cut by 3 bases, the J end by 4 bases, with 13 bases between. CDR3 length: 15 residues. As DNA, the CDR3 is TGTGCCAGCAGCGAAACCGGGACTTTCACCGGGGAGCTGTTTTTT. Amino acid sequence: CASSETGTFTGELFF.

The rearrangement uses TRBV5-1 and TRBJ2-5; the D is unclear. With 5 bases removed from V and 2 bases from J, the gap between germline ends came to 7 bases. The CDR3 extends over 12 amino acids. Germline lookup yields CDR1 SGHRS and CDR2 YFSETQ. CDR3 residues: CASSAQQETQYF. The CDR3 DNA follows: TGCGCCAGCAGTGCCCAGCAAGAGACCCAGTACTTC.

This chain joins TRBV11-3 and TRBJ2-2, with 9 bases aligning to TRBD1. Germline CDR1 is SGHNT and CDR2 is YENEEA. Unmatched junction bases numbered 7, after V lost 4 bases and J lost 4 bases. This CDR3 contains 16 residues. The CDR3 coding sequence is TGTGCCAGCAGCTCGCGAATGACAGGGGGCACCGGGGAGCTGTTTTTT. The encoded protein is CASSSRMTGGTGELFF.

This chain uses TRBV5-6 with TRBJ2-7, with 9 bases aligning to TRBD2. Germline values: CDR1 SGHDT, CDR2 YYEEEE. V was pared by 4 bases and J by 1 base, with 9 bases of the junction left unmatched. The CDR3 totals 16 residues. The CDR3 loop is CASSPLGGGASYEQYF. The CDR3 coding sequence is TGTGCCAGCAGCCCCCTGGGCGGGGGGGCTTCCTACGAGCAGTACTTC.

The chain employs TRBV30 and TRBJ1-1; no firm D call. There are 13 residues in the CDR3. Germline assignment: CDR1 GTSNPN and CDR2 SVGIG (reference sequence). For the CDR3, the DNA is TGTGTCCTGGACTTCGCCCGTAACACTGAAGCTTTCTTT. This encodes CVLDFARNTEAFF.

V is TRBV7-2 and J is TRBJ2-3, with D maybe TRBD1 (6 bases). V lost 5 bases and J lost 2, with 11 bases in between. Germline CDR1 is SGHTA and CDR2 is FQGNSA. This CDR3 region has 14 residues. The CDR3 nucleotides read TGTGCCAGCAGCCGGGACATCCTCACAGATACGCAGTATTTT. This codes for CASSRDILTDTQYF.

The chain is built from TRBV6-5 and TRBJ1-5, with D possibly matching TRBD1 (5 bases). This CDR3 spans 14 amino acids. Trimming removed 6 bases at V and 5 bases at J, with 14 bases between. Germline loops: CDR1 MNHEY, CDR2 SVGAGI. CDR3 nucleotide sequence: TGTGCCAGCAGGAATACCGGGGGGTATCAGCCCCAGCATTTT. Protein sequence: CASRNTGGYQPQHF.

In this sample, this clone turned up a few times. The chain is built from TRBV21-1 and TRBJ1-3. TRBV21-1 is reported as a pseudogene. The length of the CDR3 is 15 residues. CDR3 protein: CASSNGRSRRNTIYF. CDR3 nucleotides: TGTGCCAGCAGCAATGGCAGATCGAGGAGAAACACCATATATTTT.

V and J are TRBV2 and TRBJ1-6, with 9 bases matching TRBD1. The V and J ends lost 8 bases and 9 bases, in that order; junction bases with no gene match: 5. CDR1 SNHLY and CDR2 FYNNEI come from the germline V gene. The CDR3 length is 13 residues. The CDR3 bases are TGTGCCAGCCGGACAGGGGTGGGTTCACCCCTCCACTTT. It translates to CASRTGVGSPLHF.

The chain combines TRBV19 with TRBJ1-1; unclear D gene. Germline CDR1 and CDR2: LNHDA and SQIVND (reference sequence). The V and J ends lost 4 bases and 1 base respectively, with 7 bases between them. There are 13 residues in the CDR3. CDR3 in DNA: TGTGCCAGTAGTACGGTGAGGAACACTGAAGCTTTCTTT. Translating it yields CASSTVRNTEAFF.